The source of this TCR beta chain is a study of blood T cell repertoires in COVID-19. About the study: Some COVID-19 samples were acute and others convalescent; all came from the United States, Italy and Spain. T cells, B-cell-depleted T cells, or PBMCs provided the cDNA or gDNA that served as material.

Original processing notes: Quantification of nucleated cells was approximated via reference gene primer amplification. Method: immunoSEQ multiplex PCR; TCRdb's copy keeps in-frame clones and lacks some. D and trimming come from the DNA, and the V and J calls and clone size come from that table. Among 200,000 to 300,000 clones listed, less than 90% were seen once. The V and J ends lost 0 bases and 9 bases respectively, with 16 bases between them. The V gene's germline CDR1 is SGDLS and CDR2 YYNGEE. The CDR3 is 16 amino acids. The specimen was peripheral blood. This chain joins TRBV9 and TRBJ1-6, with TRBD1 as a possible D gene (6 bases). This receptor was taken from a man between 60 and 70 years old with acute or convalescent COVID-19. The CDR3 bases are TGTGCCAGCAGCGTAGGGCCCAGCCGGACAGCTTCACCCCTCCACTTT. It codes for CASSVGPSRTASPLHF. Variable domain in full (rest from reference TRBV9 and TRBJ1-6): DSGVTQTPKHLITATGQRVTLRCSPRSGDLSVYWYQQSLDQGLQFLIQYYNGEERAKGNILERFSAQQFPDLHSELNLSSLELGDSALYFCASSVGPSRTASPLHFGNGTRLTVT.